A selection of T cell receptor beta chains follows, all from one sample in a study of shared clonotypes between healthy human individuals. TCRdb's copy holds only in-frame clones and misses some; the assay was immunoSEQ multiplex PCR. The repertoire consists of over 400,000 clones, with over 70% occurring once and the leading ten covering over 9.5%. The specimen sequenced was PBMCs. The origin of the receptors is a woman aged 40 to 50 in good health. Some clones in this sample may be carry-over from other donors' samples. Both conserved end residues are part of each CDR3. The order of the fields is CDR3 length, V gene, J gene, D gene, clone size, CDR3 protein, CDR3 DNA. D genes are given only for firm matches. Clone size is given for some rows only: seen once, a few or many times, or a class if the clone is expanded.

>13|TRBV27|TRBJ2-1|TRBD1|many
CASRWDRYNEQFF
TGTGCCAGCCGTTGGGACAGATACAATGAGCAGTTCTTC
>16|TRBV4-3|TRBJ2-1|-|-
CASSQGLAYNDNEQFF
TGCGCCAGCAGCCAAGGGCTAGCATACAATGACAATGAGCAGTTCTTC
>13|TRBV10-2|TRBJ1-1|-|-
CASSLEVNTEAFF
TGCGCCAGCTCCCTCGAGGTGAACACTGAAGCTTTCTTT
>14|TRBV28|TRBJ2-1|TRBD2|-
CASSFPSGTNEQFF
TGTGCCAGCAGTTTCCCTAGCGGGACCAATGAGCAGTTCTTC
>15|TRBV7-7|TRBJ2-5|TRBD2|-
CASSPAGTRGSAQYF
TGTGCTAGCAGCCCCGCCGGGACTAGGGGCTCGGCCCAGTACTTC
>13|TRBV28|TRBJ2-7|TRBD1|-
CASRGDRGQKQYF
TGTGCCAGCAGGGGAGACAGGGGCCAAAAGCAGTACTTC
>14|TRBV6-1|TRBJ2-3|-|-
CASSEGWATDTQYF
TGTGCCAGCAGTGAAGGGTGGGCAACAGATACGCAGTATTTT
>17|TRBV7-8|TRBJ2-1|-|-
CASSLNPAGSGYNEQFF
TGTGCCAGCAGCTTAAACCCTGCGGGCTCTGGCTACAATGAGCAGTTCTTC
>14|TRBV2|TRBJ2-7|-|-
CASSPSTGVRFLDF
TGTGCCAGCAGTCCCTCCACGGGGGTCCGATTTTTGGACTTC
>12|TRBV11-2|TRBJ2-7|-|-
CASSRGPYEQYF
TGTGCCAGCAGCCGGGGGCCCTACGAGCAGTACTTC
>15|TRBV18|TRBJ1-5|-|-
CASSPVSNSNQPQHF
TGTGCCAGCTCACCAGTCAGCAATAGCAATCAGCCCCAGCATTTT
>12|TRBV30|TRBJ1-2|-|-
CAWSLGRYGYTF
TGTGCCTGGAGCTTAGGACGGTATGGCTACACCTTC
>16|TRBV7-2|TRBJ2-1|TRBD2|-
CASSAFLAGGSNEQFF
TGTGCCAGCAGCGCTTTCCTAGCGGGGGGGTCCAATGAGCAGTTCTTC
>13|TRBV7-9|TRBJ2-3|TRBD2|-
CASSYLTSGLQDF
TGTGCCAGCAGCTACCTGACTAGCGGACTTCAGGATTTT
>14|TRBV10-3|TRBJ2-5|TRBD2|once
CAIALAGGGETQYF
TGTGCCATCGCTCTAGCGGGAGGGGGGGAGACCCAGTACTTC
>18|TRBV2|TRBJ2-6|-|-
CASRLELAISSGANVLTF
TGTGCCAGCCGTCTCGAGCTAGCGATTTCCTCTGGGGCCAACGTCCTGACTTTC
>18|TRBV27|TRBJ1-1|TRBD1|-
CASTQRGTGGIMNTEAFF
TGTGCCAGCACCCAAAGGGGGACAGGGGGTATTATGAACACTGAAGCTTTCTTT
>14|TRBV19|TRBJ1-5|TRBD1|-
CASSRGQVNQPQHF
TGTGCCAGTAGCCGAGGACAGGTCAATCAGCCCCAGCATTTT
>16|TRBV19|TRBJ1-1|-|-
CASSIPGGASNTEAFF
TGTGCCAGTAGTATTCCCGGGGGGGCATCTAACACTGAAGCTTTCTTT
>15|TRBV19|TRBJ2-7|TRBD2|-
CASSIFRGRAHEQYF
TGTGCCAGTAGTATTTTCCGCGGGAGGGCCCACGAGCAGTACTTC
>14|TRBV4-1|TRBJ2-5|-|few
CASSQVEGLETQYF
TGCGCCAGCAGCCAAGTTGAGGGCTTGGAGACCCAGTACTTC
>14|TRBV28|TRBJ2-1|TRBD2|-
CASSLSGRADEQFF
TGTGCCAGCAGTTTATCCGGGAGGGCCGATGAGCAGTTCTTC
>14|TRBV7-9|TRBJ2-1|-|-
CASSPKDYSDEQFF
TGTGCCAGCAGCCCCAAGGACTATTCCGATGAGCAGTTCTTC
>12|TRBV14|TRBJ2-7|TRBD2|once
CASSPRGGEQYF
TGTGCCAGCAGCCCTCGCGGGGGGGAGCAGTACTTC